These 2 T cell receptor beta chains share one sample of origin, sequenced in a study of T cells in Graves' hyperthyroidism and ophthalmopathy (dated by TCRdb to between 2018 and 2021). Library prep was done by multiplex PCR. These reads were obtained on an Illumina HiSeq 2000. The TCR beta CDR3 regions were amplified from RNA transcripts. The TCR CDR3 was subjected to a first round of RT-PCR using the HTBI primer set and the Qiagen OneStep RT-PCR kit. The raw public reads went through TCRdb reprocessing: fastp at Q25, MiXCR clone calling, in-frame beta chains kept. Identical CDR3 protein sequences are pooled into one entry, listed with their most common genes and DNA. The table for this sample lists hundreds of thousands of distinct CDR3 sequences; 14% of them were counted only once. Of the sample, approximately 25% falls within the top ten clones. Sequencing was performed on blood. The receptors shown here come from a woman in her twenties or thirties with Graves' hyperthyroidism.

This clonotype showed up many times. For the CDR3, the DNA is TGTGCCAGCAGTTGGGGGCTAGCGGGTATAATAGAGACCCAGTACTTC. Translated: CASSWGLAGIIETQYF. The chain is built from TRBV6-1 and TRBJ2-5, with 8 bases aligning to TRBD2. The CDR3 spans 16 residues. V was clipped by 5 bases and J by 4 bases; unmatched bases: 12. Germline V lookup: CDR1 MNHNS, CDR2 SASEGT.

This clonotype has ten or more counts. This chain uses TRBV5-6 with TRBJ2-1; no reliable D call. The CDR3 runs to 13 residues. Trimming left V 0 bases short and J 5 bases short, with 6 bases between. Germline values: CDR1 SGHDT, CDR2 YYEEEE. The CDR3 loop reads CASSLDGHNEQFF. The DNA for the CDR3 is TGTGCCAGCAGCTTGGACGGTCACAATGAGCAGTTCTTC.